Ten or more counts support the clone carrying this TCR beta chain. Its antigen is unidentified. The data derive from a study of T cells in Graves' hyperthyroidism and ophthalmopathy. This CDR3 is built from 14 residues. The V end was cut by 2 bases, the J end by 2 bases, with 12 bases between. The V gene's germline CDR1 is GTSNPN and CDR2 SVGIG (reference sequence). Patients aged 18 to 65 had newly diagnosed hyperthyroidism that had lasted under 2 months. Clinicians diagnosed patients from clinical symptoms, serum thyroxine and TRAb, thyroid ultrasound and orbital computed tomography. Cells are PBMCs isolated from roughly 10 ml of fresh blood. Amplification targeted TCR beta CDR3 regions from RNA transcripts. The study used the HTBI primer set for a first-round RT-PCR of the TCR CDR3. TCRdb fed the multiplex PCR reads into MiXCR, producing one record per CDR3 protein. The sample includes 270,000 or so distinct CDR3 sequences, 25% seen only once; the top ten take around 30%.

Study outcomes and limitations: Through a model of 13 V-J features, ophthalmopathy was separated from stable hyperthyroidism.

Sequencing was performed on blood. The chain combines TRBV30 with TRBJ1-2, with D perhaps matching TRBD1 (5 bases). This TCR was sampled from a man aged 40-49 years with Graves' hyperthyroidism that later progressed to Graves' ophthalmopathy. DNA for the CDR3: TGTGCCTGGAGTTCCGGGGCGGCGAACTATGGCTACACCTTC. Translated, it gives CAWSSGAANYGYTF.